These 18 T cell receptor beta chains were all obtained from the same sample, sequenced in a study of blood T cell repertoires in COVID-19. Generated by immunoSEQ multiplex PCR, the TCRdb table keeps only in-frame clones and is missing some. The sample lists more than 150,000 clones, 85% to 90% seen once, with more than 20% in the top ten. Material: peripheral blood. These receptors were taken from a man between 65 and 85 years old with active or convalescent COVID-19.

This chain uses TRBV30 with TRBJ1-2, with 10 nucleotides matching TRBD1. The V segment lost 3 bases and the J segment 7 bases; nucleotides outside the gene matches: 5. Germline CDR1 reads GTSNPN; CDR2 reads SVGIG (reference sequence). The CDR3 sequence is 13 residues long. CDR3 sequence reads: CAWRDRGRIGYTF. The CDR3 DNA reads as TGTGCCTGGAGAGACAGGGGGCGCATTGGCTACACCTTC.

The rearrangement joins TRBV6-2 or TRBV6-3 to TRBJ1-3; D uncertain. CDR1 is MNHEY and CDR2 is SVGEGT in the germline V gene. The CDR3 runs to 12 residues. V shed 2 bases and J shed 4 bases, with 3 bases lying between them. The CDR3 protein is CASSYPGNTIYF. CDR3 nucleotides: TGTGCCAGCAGTTACCCAGGAAACACCATATATTTT.

This chain uses TRBV12-2 with TRBJ2-1; the D segment call TRBD2 is taken from the table without a DNA check. TRBV12-2 is noted as a pseudogene. The CDR3 covers 20 residues. The CDR3 is CASRTPAFVNRGGAGDEQFF. CDR3 DNA sequence: TGTGCAAGTCGCACACCAGCTTTTGTGAATCGCGGGGGGGCCGGGGATGAGCAGTTCTTC.

This clone was seen only once. The chain links TRBV7-6 to TRBJ2-1; possible D gene TRBD2, 5 bases. The V end was cut by 1 base, the J end by 0 bases, with 10 bases between. Germline V gene sequence: CDR1 SGHVS, CDR2 FNYEAQ. The CDR3 totals 16 residues. The CDR3 here is CASSLVPGSSYNEQFF. In DNA form, the CDR3 reads TGTGCCAGCAGCTTAGTGCCGGGGAGCTCCTACAATGAGCAGTTCTTC. The full variable domain, in which reference TRBV7-6 and TRBJ2-1 provide the parts outside the CDR3, is GAGVSQSPRYKVTKRGQDVALRCDPISGHVSLYWYRQALGQGPEFLTYFNYEAQQDKSGLPNDRFSAERPEGSISTLTIQRTEQRDSAMYRCASSLVPGSSYNEQFFGPGTRLTVL.

The CDR3 DNA reads TGTGCCAGCAGCGCTCAAGCGAACACTGAAGCTTTCTTT. This translates into CASSAQANTEAFF. This chain uses TRBV6-2 or TRBV6-3 with TRBJ1-1; no definite D call. The CDR3 is 13 amino acids. V gave up 6 bases and J gave up 1 base, with 9 bases separating them. The germline CDR1 and CDR2 sequences are MNHEY and SVGEGT.

This chain joins TRBV28 and TRBJ2-7, with 7 nucleotides matching TRBD1. The CDR3 is made up of 17 amino acids. From germline, CDR1 is MDHEN and CDR2 SYDVKM. V shed 6 bases, J shed 2 bases, and the junction held 16 bases outside the gene matches. CDR3 in amino acids: CASSLIGGQLLTYEQYF. CDR3 DNA sequence: TGTGCCAGCAGCCTGATTGGGGGACAGCTCTTAACCTACGAGCAGTACTTC.

This clone appeared once. V and J are TRBV14 and TRBJ2-1; TRBD1 might be the D (5 bases). This CDR3 comprises 16 residues. The germline gives CDR1 SGHDN, CDR2 FVKESK. With 0 bases removed from V and 8 bases from J, the gap between germline ends came to 17 bases. Here the CDR3 DNA reads TGTGCCAGCAGCCAAGATTTGGGTCCCGCAGGGCATGAGCAGTTCTTC. Residues: CASSQDLGPAGHEQFF. The variable domain in full, with the rest retrieved from reference TRBV14 and TRBJ2-1, is EAGVTQFPSHSVIEKGQTVTLRCDPISGHDNLYWYRRVMGKEIKFLLHFVKESKQDESGMPNNRFLAERTGGTYSTLKVQPAELEDSGVYFCASSQDLGPAGHEQFFGPGTRLTVL.

The CDR3 coding sequence is TGTGCCAGCAGCTTTGACAGGGATTTGGACACTGAAGCTTTCTTT. Translation: CASSFDRDLDTEAFF. The chain carries TRBV6-5 and TRBJ1-1; 7 positions agree with TRBD1. Unmatched junction bases numbered 10, after V lost 6 bases and J lost 3 bases. The CDR3 runs to 15 residues. The germline gives CDR1 MNHEY, CDR2 SVGAGI.

In its sample, this clone was seen once. The V and J genes are TRBV28 and TRBJ2-7, with 10 positions matching TRBD1. The CDR3 covers 17 residues. V was clipped by 5 bases and J by 5 bases; unmatched bases: 15. Per the germline V gene, CDR1 is MDHEN and CDR2 is SYDVKM. CDR3: CASSPTTGGRGRDEQYF. Here the CDR3 DNA reads TGTGCCAGCAGTCCAACGACAGGGGGCCGGGGTCGAGACGAGCAGTACTTC.

The rearrangement links TRBV3-1 (or the pseudogene TRBV3-2) to TRBJ2-1; 9 bases fit TRBD2. With 0 bases clipped from V and 2 bases from J, the junction kept 5 bases outside the gene matches. CDR1 and CDR2 from the germline V gene are LGHDT and YNNKEL (reference sequence). CDR3 length: 17 residues. The CDR3 loop is CASSQDRLAGPYNEQFF. For the CDR3, the DNA is TGTGCCAGCAGCCAAGACCGCCTAGCGGGGCCCTACAATGAGCAGTTCTTC.

The genes are TRBV2 and TRBJ2-4; D possibly corresponds to TRBD1 (5 bases). V was cut by 6 bases and J by 0 bases, with 15 bases left in between. CDR1 SNHLY and CDR2 FYNNEI come from the germline V gene. The CDR3 consists of 16 residues. The CDR3 sequence: CASSARGLVAKNIQYF. CDR3 sequence (DNA): TGTGCCAGCAGCGCTAGGGGCCTGGTAGCCAAAAACATTCAGTACTTC.

The chain employs TRBV6-5 and TRBJ1-2; possible D gene TRBD1, 5 bases. Germline V gene data show CDR1 as MNHEY and CDR2 as SVGAGI. The CDR3 is 13 amino acids. Trimming stripped 7 bases from V and 5 bases from J, with 14 bases between. The CDR3 reads CASTLDSDYGYTF. CDR3 in DNA: TGTGCCAGCACCTTAGACAGTGATTATGGCTACACCTTC.

V usage is TRBV9 and J usage is TRBJ2-1, with D tentatively TRBD1 (5 bases). In germline, CDR1 is SGDLS, CDR2 YYNGEE. V lost 7 bases to trimming and J lost 2 bases, with 7 bases between them. The CDR3 is made up of 12 amino acids. As DNA, the CDR3 is TGTGCCAGCTCACAGGCCTACAATGAGCAGTTCTTC. Encoded protein: CASSQAYNEQFF.

This chain connects TRBV28 to TRBJ2-1, with TRBD2 matching over 11 bases. J lost 8 bases, V lost 5 bases, and 8 bases had no gene match. CDR3 length equals 15 residues. Per the germline V gene, CDR1 is MDHEN and CDR2 is SYDVKM. CDR3 nucleotide sequence: TGTGCCAGCAGTGTAGCGGGAGGGCCTCTCGATGAGCAGTTCTTC. Translating it yields CASSVAGGPLDEQFF.

The genes are TRBV23-1 and TRBJ2-7; TRBD1 is a possible D gene (5 bases). TRBV23-1 is given ORF status, its function remaining uncertain. V lost 5 bases and J lost 5, with 7 bases in between. CDR3 size: 11 residues. The CDR3 DNA sequence: TGCGCCAGCAGTAGGGGCCACGAGCAGTACTTC. This translates into CASSRGHEQYF.

The chain couples TRBV2 to TRBJ1-1; 9 nucleotides match TRBD1. The germline gives CDR1 SNHLY, CDR2 FYNNEI. V lost 6 bases to trimming and J lost 4 bases; unmatched junction nucleotides: 9. The length of the CDR3 is 15 residues. As DNA, the CDR3 is TGTGCCAGCAGGGCCACCGGGACAGGGCTCACTGAAGCTTTCTTT. Amino acid sequence: CASRATGTGLTEAFF.

This chain uses TRBV2 with TRBJ1-2, with D possibly TRBD1 on 6 matching bases. V lost 5 bases to trimming and J lost 2 bases, with 12 bases between them. The germline gives CDR1 SNHLY, CDR2 FYNNEI. The CDR3 totals 14 residues. CDR3 nucleotide sequence: TGTGCCAGCAGTCGGGACACCCAAAACTATGGCTACACCTTC. It specifies CASSRDTQNYGYTF.

This chain connects TRBV6-5 to TRBJ1-4, with no clear D. Germline V gene data show CDR1 as MNHEY and CDR2 as SVGAGI. The germline V and J ends were trimmed by 6 bases and 4 bases, with 15 bases remaining between them. The CDR3 totals 15 residues. This CDR3 is CASSLEVPLNEKLFF. The CDR3 region has the DNA TGTGCCAGCAGCCTTGAGGTTCCCCTTAATGAAAAACTGTTTTTT.